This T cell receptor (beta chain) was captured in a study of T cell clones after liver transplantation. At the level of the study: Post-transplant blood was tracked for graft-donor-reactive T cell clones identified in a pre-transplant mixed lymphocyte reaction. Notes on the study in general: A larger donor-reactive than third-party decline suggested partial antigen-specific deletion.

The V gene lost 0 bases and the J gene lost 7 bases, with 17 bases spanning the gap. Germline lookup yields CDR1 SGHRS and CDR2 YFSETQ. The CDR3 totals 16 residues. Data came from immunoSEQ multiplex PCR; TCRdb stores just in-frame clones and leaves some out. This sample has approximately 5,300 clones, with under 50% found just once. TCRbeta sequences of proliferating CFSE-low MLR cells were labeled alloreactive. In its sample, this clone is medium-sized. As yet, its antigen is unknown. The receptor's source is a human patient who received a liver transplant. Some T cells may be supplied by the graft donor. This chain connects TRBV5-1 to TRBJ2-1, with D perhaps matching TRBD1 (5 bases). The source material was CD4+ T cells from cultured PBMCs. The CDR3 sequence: CASSLVSGLGVNEQFF. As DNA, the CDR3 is TGCGCCAGCAGCTTGGTGTCAGGCCTAGGGGTGAATGAGCAGTTCTTC. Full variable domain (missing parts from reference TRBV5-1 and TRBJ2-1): KAGVTQTPRYLIKTRGQQVTLSCSPISGHRSVSWYQQTPGQGLQFLFEYFSETQRNKGNFPGRFSGRQFSNSRSEMNVSTLELGDSALYLCASSLVSGLGVNEQFFGPGTRLTVL.